The source of this T cell receptor (beta chain) is a study of T cell repertoires in cytomegalovirus infection. Turning to the study itself: HLA-B-restricted CMV epitopes that are well studied, plus recently identified HLA-C-restricted ones, were used by the study. Public TCR beta signatures provided an indication of both CMV infection and a matching HLA type.

As concerns this clonotype: Its antigen is unknown.

TCRdb reprocessed the reads via MiXCR and lists one record per CDR3 protein. The top ten clones hold roughly 13% of a sample with about 900,000 distinct CDR3 sequences, approximately 31% of them seen once. The sequencing used cultured CD8+ T cells from PBMCs, collected from culture after CMV antigen stimulation. The receptor was derived from a human donor in good health (CMV status not recorded). Some clones in this sample may be carry-over from other donors' samples.

Written as DNA, the CDR3 is TGTGCCAGCACCCAGGCCACCTACGAGCAGTACTTC. Amino acid sequence: CASTQATYEQYF. The chain recombines TRBV28 with TRBJ2-7, with unresolved D. The CDR3 contains 12 residues. Trimming left V 7 bases short and J 2 bases short, with 9 bases between. CDR1 is MDHEN and CDR2 is SYDVKM in the germline V gene.